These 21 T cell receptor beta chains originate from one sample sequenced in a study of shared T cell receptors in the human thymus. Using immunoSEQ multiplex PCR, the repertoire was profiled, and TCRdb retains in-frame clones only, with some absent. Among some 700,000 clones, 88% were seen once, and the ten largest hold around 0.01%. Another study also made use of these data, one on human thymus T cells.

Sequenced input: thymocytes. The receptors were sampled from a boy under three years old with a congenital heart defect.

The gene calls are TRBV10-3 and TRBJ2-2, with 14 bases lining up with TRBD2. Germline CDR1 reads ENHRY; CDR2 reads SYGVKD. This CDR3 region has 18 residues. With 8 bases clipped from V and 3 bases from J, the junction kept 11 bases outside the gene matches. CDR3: CAIGTSGRKQRDTGELFF. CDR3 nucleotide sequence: TGTGCCATCGGGACTAGCGGGAGAAAACAGCGGGACACCGGGGAGCTGTTTTTT.

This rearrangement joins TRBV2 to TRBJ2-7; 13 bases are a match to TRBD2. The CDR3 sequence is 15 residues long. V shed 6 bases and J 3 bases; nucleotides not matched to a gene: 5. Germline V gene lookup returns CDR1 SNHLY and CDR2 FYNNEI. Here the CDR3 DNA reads TGTGCCAGCAGAGAGGGACTAGCGGGATTCTACGAGCAGTACTTC. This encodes CASREGLAGFYEQYF.

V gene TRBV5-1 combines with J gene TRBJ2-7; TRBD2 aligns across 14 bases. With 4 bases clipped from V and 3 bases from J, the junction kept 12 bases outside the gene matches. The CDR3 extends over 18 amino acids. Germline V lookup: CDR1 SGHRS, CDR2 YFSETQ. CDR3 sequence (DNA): TGCGCCAGCAGCGGCGGGACTAGCGGGGGCCTCTCCTACTACGAGCAGTACTTC. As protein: CASSGGTSGGLSYYEQYF.

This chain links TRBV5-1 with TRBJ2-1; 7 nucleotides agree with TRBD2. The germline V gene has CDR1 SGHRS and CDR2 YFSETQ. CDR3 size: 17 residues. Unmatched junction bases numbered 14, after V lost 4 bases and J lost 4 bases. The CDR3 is CASSPRSGAGDYNEQFF. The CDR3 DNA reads TGCGCCAGCAGCCCCAGGTCGGGCGCGGGAGATTACAATGAGCAGTTCTTC.

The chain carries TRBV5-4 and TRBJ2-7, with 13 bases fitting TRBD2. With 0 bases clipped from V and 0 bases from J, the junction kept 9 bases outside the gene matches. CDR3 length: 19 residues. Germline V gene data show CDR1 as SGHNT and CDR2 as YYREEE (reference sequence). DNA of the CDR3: TGTGCCAGCAGCTTGGGGGGACTAGCGGGAATTCATGCCTCCTACGAGCAGTACTTC. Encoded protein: CASSLGGLAGIHASYEQYF.

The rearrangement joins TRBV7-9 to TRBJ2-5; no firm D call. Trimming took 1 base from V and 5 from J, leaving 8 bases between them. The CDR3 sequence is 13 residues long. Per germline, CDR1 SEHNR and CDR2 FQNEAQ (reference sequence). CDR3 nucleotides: TGTGCCAGCAGCTTAGGAGCCGGGGAGACCCAGTACTTC. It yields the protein CASSLGAGETQYF.

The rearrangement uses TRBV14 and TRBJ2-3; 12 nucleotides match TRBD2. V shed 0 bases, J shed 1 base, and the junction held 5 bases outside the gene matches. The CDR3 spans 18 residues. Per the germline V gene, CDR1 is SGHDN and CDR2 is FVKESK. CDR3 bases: TGTGCCAGCAGCCAAGATCCTAGCGGGAGGGCTTGCACAGATACGCAGTATTTT. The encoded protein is CASSQDPSGRACTDTQYF.

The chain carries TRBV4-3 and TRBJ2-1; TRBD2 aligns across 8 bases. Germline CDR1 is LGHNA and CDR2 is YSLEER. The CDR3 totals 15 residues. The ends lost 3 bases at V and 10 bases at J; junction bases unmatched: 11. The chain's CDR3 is CASSQTSGTRGEQFF. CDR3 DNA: TGCGCCAGCAGCCAGACCTCCGGGACTAGGGGGGAGCAGTTCTTC.

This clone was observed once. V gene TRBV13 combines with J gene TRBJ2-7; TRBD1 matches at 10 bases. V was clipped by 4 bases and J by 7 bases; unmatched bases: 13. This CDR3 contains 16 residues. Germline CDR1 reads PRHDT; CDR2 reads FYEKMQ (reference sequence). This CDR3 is CASSCSGGTGVLEQYF. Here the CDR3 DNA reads TGTGCCAGCAGCTGCTCCGGCGGGACAGGGGTCCTGGAGCAGTACTTC.

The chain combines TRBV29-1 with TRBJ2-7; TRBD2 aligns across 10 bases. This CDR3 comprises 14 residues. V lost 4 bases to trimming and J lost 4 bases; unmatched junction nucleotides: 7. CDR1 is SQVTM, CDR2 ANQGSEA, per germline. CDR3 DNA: TGCAGCGTTGGAACTAGCGGGGCTTTTTACGAGCAGTACTTC. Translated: CSVGTSGAFYEQYF.

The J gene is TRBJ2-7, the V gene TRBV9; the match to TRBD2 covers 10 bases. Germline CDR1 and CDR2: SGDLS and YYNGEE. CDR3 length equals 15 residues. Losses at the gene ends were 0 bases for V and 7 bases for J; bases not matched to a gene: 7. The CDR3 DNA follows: TGTGCCAGCAGCGTAGGGGTAGCGGGAGGAAGGGAGCAGTACTTC. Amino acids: CASSVGVAGGREQYF.

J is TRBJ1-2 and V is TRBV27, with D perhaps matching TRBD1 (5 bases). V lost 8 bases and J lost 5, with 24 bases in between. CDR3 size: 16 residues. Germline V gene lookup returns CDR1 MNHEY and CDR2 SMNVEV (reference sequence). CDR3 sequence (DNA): TGTGCCAGCCATGGCCGGGGGGGTTGGCGGAGATATGGCTACACCTTC. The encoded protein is CASHGRGGWRRYGYTF.

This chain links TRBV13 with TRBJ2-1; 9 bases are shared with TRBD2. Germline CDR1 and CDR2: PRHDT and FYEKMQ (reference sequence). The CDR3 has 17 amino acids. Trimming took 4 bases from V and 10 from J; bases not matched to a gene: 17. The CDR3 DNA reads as TGTGCCAGCAGCTCAGACCCCGCTAGCGGGGCGTCCCAGGAGCAGTTCTTC. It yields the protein CASSSDPASGASQEQFF.

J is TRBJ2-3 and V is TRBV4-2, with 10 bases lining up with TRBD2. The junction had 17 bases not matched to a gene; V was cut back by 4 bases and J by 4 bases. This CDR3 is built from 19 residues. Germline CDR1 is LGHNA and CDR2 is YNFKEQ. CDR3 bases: TGTGCCAGCAGCCCATCGGCACAAGCGGGAGGGCCAGGAGCAGATACGCAGTATTTT. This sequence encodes CASSPSAQAGGPGADTQYF.

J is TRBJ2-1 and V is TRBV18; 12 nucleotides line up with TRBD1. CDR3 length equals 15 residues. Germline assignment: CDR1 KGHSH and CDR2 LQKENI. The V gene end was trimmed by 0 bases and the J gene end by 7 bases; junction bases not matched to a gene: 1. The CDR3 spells CASSPPGQGANEQFF. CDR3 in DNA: TGTGCCAGCTCACCACCGGGACAGGGGGCAAATGAGCAGTTCTTC.

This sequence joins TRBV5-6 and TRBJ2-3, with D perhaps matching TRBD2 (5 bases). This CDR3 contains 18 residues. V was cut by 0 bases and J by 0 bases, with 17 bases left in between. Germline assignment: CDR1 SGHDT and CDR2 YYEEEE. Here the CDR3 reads CASSLAARVKASTDTQYF. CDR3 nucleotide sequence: TGTGCCAGCAGCTTGGCCGCGCGGGTCAAAGCTAGCACAGATACGCAGTATTTT.

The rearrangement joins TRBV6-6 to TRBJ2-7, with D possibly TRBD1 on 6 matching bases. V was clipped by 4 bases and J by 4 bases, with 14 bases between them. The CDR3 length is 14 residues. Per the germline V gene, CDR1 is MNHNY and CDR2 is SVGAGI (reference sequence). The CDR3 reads CASSSPRGEYEQYF. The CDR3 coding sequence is TGTGCCAGCAGTTCCCCCAGGGGCGAGTACGAGCAGTACTTC.

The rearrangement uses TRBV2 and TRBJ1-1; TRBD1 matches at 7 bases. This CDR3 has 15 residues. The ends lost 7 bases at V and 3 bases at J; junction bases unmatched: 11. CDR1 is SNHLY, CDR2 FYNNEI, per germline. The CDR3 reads CASISQGVWDTEAFF. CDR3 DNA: TGTGCCAGCATCAGTCAGGGGGTTTGGGACACTGAAGCTTTCTTT.

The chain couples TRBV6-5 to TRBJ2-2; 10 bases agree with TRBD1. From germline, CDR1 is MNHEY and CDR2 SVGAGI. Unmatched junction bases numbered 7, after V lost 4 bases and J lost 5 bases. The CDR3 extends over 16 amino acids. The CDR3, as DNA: TGTGCCAGCAGTTCCCCAGACAGGGGGCAGACCGGGGAGCTGTTTTTT. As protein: CASSSPDRGQTGELFF.

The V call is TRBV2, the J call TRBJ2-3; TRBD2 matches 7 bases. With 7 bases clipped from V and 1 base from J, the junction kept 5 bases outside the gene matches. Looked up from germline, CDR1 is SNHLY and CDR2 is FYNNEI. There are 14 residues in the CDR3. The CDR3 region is CASKQRGRTDTQYF. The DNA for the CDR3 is TGTGCCAGCAAACAGCGGGGCCGCACAGATACGCAGTATTTT.

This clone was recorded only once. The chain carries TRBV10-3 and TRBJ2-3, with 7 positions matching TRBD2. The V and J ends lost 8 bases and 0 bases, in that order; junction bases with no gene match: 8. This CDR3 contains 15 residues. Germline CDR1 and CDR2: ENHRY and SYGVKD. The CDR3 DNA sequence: TGTGCCATCGGGGGGGACTACATCAGCACAGATACGCAGTATTTT. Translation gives CAIGGDYISTDTQYF.